One T cell receptor beta chain is described in this entry. This record belongs to a study of cytomegalovirus exposure and HLA in healthy donors. The CDR3 has 12 amino acids. Germline V gene data show CDR1 as LNHDA and CDR2 as SQIVND (reference sequence). The trim removed 6 bases at V and 4 bases at J, leaving 0 bases unmatched. The PCR was carried out with 60 Vbeta primers and 13 Jbeta primers. Clones were read by immunoSEQ multiplex PCR, and TCRdb kept only the in-frame ones, dropping some. The sample lists about 130,000 clones; 75% to 80% were seen once. The receptor's source is a man aged 25 to 40 in good health and CMV-seronegative. The chain joins TRBV19 to TRBJ2-5, with TRBD1 identical over 9 bases. The sample was PBMCs. The CDR3 loop is CASRDRGETQYF. DNA of the CDR3: TGTGCCAGTAGGGACAGGGGAGAGACCCAGTACTTC.